The text below deals with one TCR beta chain. The record originates from a study of identical twins. Germline loops: CDR1 MNHNS, CDR2 SASEGT. V lost 6 bases and J lost 8; bases outside the gene matches: 13. This CDR3 is built from 15 residues. TCRdb called the 5' RACE reads again in MiXCR, with one record for every CDR3 protein. The sample has roughly 350,000 distinct CDR3 sequences, roughly 12% seen once. These same data were also listed under a study on yellow fever vaccine responses in identical twins.

The sequence came from a woman in her late teens or twenties in good health. The chain carries TRBV6-1 and TRBJ1-5; 7 bases match TRBD1. The sequenced material came from CD8+ T cells sorted from blood. DNA for the CDR3: TGTGCCAGCAGCCCCTCGACGGTAACAGGGGAGCCCCAGCATTTT. The encoded protein is CASSPSTVTGEPQHF.